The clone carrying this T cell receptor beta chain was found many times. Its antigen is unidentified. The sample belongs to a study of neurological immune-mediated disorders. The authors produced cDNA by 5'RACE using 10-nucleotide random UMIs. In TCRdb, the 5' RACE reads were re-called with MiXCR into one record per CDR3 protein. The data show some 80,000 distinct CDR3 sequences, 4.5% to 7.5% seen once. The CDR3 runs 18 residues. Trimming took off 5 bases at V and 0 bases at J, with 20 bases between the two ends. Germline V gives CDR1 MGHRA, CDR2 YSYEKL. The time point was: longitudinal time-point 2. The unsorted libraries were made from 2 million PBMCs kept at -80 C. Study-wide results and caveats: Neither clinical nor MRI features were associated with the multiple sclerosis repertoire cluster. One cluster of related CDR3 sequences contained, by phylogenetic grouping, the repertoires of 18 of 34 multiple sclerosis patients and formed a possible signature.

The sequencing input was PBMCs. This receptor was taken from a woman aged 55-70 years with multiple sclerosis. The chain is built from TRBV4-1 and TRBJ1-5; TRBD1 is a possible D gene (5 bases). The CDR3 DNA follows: TGCGCCAGCAGCTACGACAGTCCCGAAATATATAGCAATCAGCCCCAGCATTTT. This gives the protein CASSYDSPEIYSNQPQHF.